This T cell receptor (beta chain) was profiled in a study of blood T cells in healthy people across ages. Overall study findings and caveats: Investigators viewed diversity estimates from one million T cells as underestimates, the study reported.

Primed by a sample-barcoded 5' primer and a J-beta primer mix, a second PCR proceeded for about 6 to 12 cycles. Each of the samples gave a minimum of 2.5 million paired-end reads that contained CDR3. TCRdb processed the 5' RACE reads anew with MiXCR; each CDR3 protein has one entry. The sample yields just over 1 million distinct CDR3 sequences, 35% to 55% seen once. A few counts support this clonotype. Its specificity is unknown. CDR3 length: 14 residues. Germline CDR1 reads SGHAT; CDR2 reads FQDESV (reference sequence). V lost 1 base and J lost 1, with 8 bases in between. The gene calls are TRBV11-1 and TRBJ2-7; D unresolved. This sequence was found in a woman aged 55 to 70 in good health. The specimen was blood. CDR3 DNA: TGTGCCAGCAGCTTAGTCGAAAGGTCCTACGAGCAGTACTTC. Protein: CASSLVERSYEQYF.